A selection of T cell receptor beta chains follows, all from one sample in a study of blood T cell repertoires in COVID-19. Here immunoSEQ multiplex PCR was the method, and the copy in TCRdb shows in-frame clones only, minus some. Among around 200,000 clones listed, roughly four fifths were seen once. Material: peripheral blood. The receptors come from a man aged 45-60 years with active or convalescent COVID-19. CDR3s include the opening cysteine and the closing phenylalanine or tryptophan. Each record gives: V gene, D gene, J gene, clone size, CDR3 protein, CDR3 DNA. D genes are given only for firm matches. Size tells how often a clone was seen (once, few, many) or the class of an expanded clone, and some rows leave it out.

TRBV7-7	TRBD2	TRBJ2-5	NA	CASSPGLAGGETQYF	TGTGCCAGCAGCCCCGGACTAGCGGGGGGAGAGACCCAGTACTTC
TRBV29-1	TRBD1	TRBJ1-1	NA	CSARTGGEAFF	TGCAGCGCCAGGACAGGGGGCGAAGCTTTCTTT
TRBV6-5	TRBD2	TRBJ2-3	NA	CASSYMRGGDTDTQYF	TGTGCCAGCAGTTATATGCGGGGGGGAGACACAGATACGCAGTATTTT
TRBV28	TRBD2	TRBJ2-5	NA	CASSPRLAGEETQYF	TGTGCCAGCAGTCCGCGACTAGCGGGGGAAGAGACCCAGTACTTC
TRBV5-1	TRBD1	TRBJ2-7	NA	CASSGQGGGEQYF	TGCGCCAGCAGCGGACAGGGTGGTGGCGAGCAGTACTTC
TRBV6-5	TRBD1	TRBJ1-4	NA	CASSPDRGSNEKLFF	TGTGCCAGCAGCCCCGACAGGGGGAGTAATGAAAAACTGTTTTTT
TRBV27	NA	TRBJ1-6	few	CASSLQGHYSPLHF	TGTGCCAGCAGTTTACAGGGGCACTATTCACCCCTCCACTTT
TRBV19	NA	TRBJ2-7	NA	CASSISRGSYEQYF	TGTGCCAGTAGTATATCCCGAGGCTCCTACGAGCAGTACTTC
TRBV3-1/TRBV3-2	NA	TRBJ1-2	NA	CASSQDLSGVRGYTF	TGTGCCAGCAGCCAAGATCTATCCGGGGTACGAGGCTACACCTTC
TRBV5-1	NA	TRBJ2-7	NA	CASGISGGSYEQYF	TGCGCCAGCGGCATTAGTGGAGGATCCTACGAGCAGTACTTC
TRBV7-2	TRBD1	TRBJ1-4	NA	CASNPTGGSTNEKLFF	TGTGCCAGCAACCCGACAGGGGGCAGTACTAATGAAAAACTGTTTTTT
TRBV19	TRBD2	TRBJ2-3	NA	CASSTSGDPGDTQYF	TGTGCCAGTAGTACCAGCGGGGACCCCGGAGATACGCAGTATTTT
TRBV24-1	NA	TRBJ2-2	NA	CATSPRVNTGELFF	TGTGCCACCAGTCCCAGGGTGAACACCGGGGAGCTGTTTTTT
TRBV7-3	NA	TRBJ2-2	NA	CASSLGAGSGELFF	TGTGCCAGCAGCTTAGGGGCCGGTAGTGGGGAGCTGTTTTTT
TRBV2	TRBD1	TRBJ1-3	NA	CASSDDRAFSGNTIYF	TGTGCCAGCAGTGACGACAGGGCCTTCTCTGGAAACACCATATATTTT
TRBV4-2	NA	TRBJ1-3	NA	CASSQDLGQTNSGNTIYF	TGTGCCAGCAGCCAAGATTTGGGCCAAACGAACTCTGGAAACACCATATATTTT
TRBV30	NA	TRBJ1-2	NA	CAWSVGRRVGYTF	TGTGCCTGGAGTGTAGGCAGGAGGGTGGGCTACACCTTC
TRBV6-2/TRBV6-3	NA	TRBJ1-5	NA	CASSDARGGNQPQHF	TGTGCCAGCAGTGACGCACGGGGTGGAAATCAGCCCCAGCATTTT
TRBV9	NA	TRBJ2-2	NA	CASSPPTVAGELFF	TGTGCCAGCAGCCCCCCGACAGTCGCCGGGGAGCTGTTTTTT
TRBV18	NA	TRBJ1-1	NA	CASSRSEGRETEAFF	TGTGCCAGCTCCCGTTCGGAGGGAAGGGAAACTGAAGCTTTCTTT
TRBV7-9	NA	TRBJ1-3	NA	CASSLGRAASGNTIYF	TGTGCCAGCAGCTTAGGTCGCGCTGCCTCTGGAAACACCATATATTTT
TRBV27	TRBD1	TRBJ1-1	once	CASSARTGNTEAFF	TGTGCCAGCAGTGCCCGGACAGGGAACACTGAAGCTTTCTTT
TRBV11-2	TRBD1	TRBJ1-2	NA	CASSRGQGSLGYTF	TGTGCCAGCAGCCGGGGACAGGGGTCTCTTGGCTACACCTTC
TRBV9	TRBD2	TRBJ2-1	NA	CASSVEGLVYSEQFF	TGTGCCAGCAGCGTAGAGGGACTAGTTTACAGTGAGCAGTTCTTC
TRBV27	TRBD1	TRBJ2-7	NA	CASSLPGGEQYF	TGTGCCAGCAGTTTACCAGGGGGCGAGCAGTACTTC
TRBV5-4	TRBD2	TRBJ2-5	NA	CASSGAGLAGGRKETQYF	TGTGCCAGCAGTGGGGCTGGACTAGCGGGGGGGAGAAAGGAGACCCAGTACTTC
TRBV6-1	NA	TRBJ1-2	NA	CASSEGTGPYGYTF	TGTGCCAGCAGTGAAGGCACAGGGCCCTATGGCTACACCTTC
TRBV4-3	NA	TRBJ1-2	NA	CASSQGYSTGGGYTF	TGCGCCAGCAGCCAAGGATACTCCACGGGGGGCGGCTACACCTTC
TRBV7-7	NA	TRBJ2-3	NA	CASSPREHTDTQYF	TGTGCCAGCAGCCCCCGGGAGCACACAGATACGCAGTATTTT
TRBV3-1/TRBV3-2	TRBD1	TRBJ1-1	NA	CASSHGFGGQGNTEAFF	TGTGCCAGCAGCCATGGTTTCGGGGGACAGGGGAACACTGAAGCTTTCTTT
TRBV7-9	NA	TRBJ2-7	NA	CASSLEQGPTYEQYF	TGTGCCAGCAGCCTCGAACAGGGACCTACCTACGAGCAGTACTTC
TRBV29-1	TRBD1	TRBJ2-5	NA	CSVEDENRGSGETQYF	TGCAGCGTTGAAGATGAAAACAGGGGGTCGGGAGAGACCCAGTACTTC
TRBV18	NA	TRBJ1-2	NA	CASSPPGQNYGYTF	TGTGCCAGCTCACCACCGGGCCAAAACTATGGCTACACCTTC
TRBV7-2	TRBD2	TRBJ2-1	NA	CASSLGIRAGPYNEQFF	TGTGCCAGCAGCTTAGGGATACGAGCGGGGCCTTACAATGAGCAGTTCTTC
TRBV5-1	TRBD2	TRBJ2-7	NA	CASSLGSGGAQRYEQYF	TGCGCCAGCAGCTTGGGTAGCGGGGGGGCCCAACGATACGAGCAGTACTTC
TRBV28	NA	TRBJ2-1	NA	CASRSPQGKLRNEQFF	TGTGCCAGCAGAAGTCCGCAGGGTAAATTAAGGAATGAGCAGTTCTTC
TRBV28	NA	TRBJ1-2	once	CASRQPGLVNYGYTF	TGTGCCAGCAGACAACCGGGACTTGTGAACTATGGCTACACCTTC
TRBV5-4	TRBD2	TRBJ2-7	NA	CASSPSGGRTYEQYF	TGTGCCAGCAGCCCTAGCGGGGGGCGAACCTACGAGCAGTACTTC
TRBV10-3	NA	TRBJ1-2	once	CAISESGGYTF	TGTGCCATCAGTGAATCGGGAGGCTACACCTTC
TRBV2	TRBD2	TRBJ2-3	NA	CASRASGGASTDTQYF	TGTGCCAGCAGGGCTAGCGGGGGGGCAAGCACAGATACGCAGTATTTT
TRBV29-1	NA	TRBJ1-1	NA	CSVTRGPNTEAFF	TGCAGCGTTACCAGGGGCCCAAACACTGAAGCTTTCTTT
TRBV5-6	NA	TRBJ1-6	NA	CASSLRQWNSPLHF	TGTGCCAGCAGCTTGAGACAATGGAACTCACCCCTCCACTTT
TRBV7-7	TRBD1	TRBJ2-7	NA	CASSFTGVISYEQYF	TGTGCCAGCAGCTTCACAGGGGTTATCTCCTACGAGCAGTACTTC
TRBV12-3/TRBV12-4	TRBD1	TRBJ1-2	NA	CASSAGQPYGYTF	TGTGCCAGCAGTGCGGGACAGCCTTATGGCTACACCTTC
TRBV15	NA	TRBJ1-4	NA	CATSRGAQGEKLFF	TGTGCCACCAGCAGAGGGGCACAGGGCGAAAAACTGTTTTTT
TRBV19	TRBD1	TRBJ1-6	NA	CASSIVAVGTDNSPLHF	TGTGCCAGTAGTATAGTGGCGGTCGGGACAGATAATTCACCCCTCCACTTT
TRBV30	TRBD1	TRBJ2-7	NA	CAWSVPGQGISYEQYF	TGTGCCTGGAGTGTGCCGGGACAGGGAATCTCCTACGAGCAGTACTTC
TRBV18	NA	TRBJ2-7	once	CASSPGGTSYEQYF	TGTGCCAGCTCACCAGGGGGGACCTCCTACGAGCAGTACTTC
TRBV2	NA	TRBJ1-3	NA	CASSRDNRVSGNTIYF	TGTGCCAGCAGTCGAGATAACAGGGTCTCTGGAAACACCATATATTTT
TRBV6-5	NA	TRBJ1-5	once	CASSVDGLVVQPQHF	TGTGCCAGCAGCGTCGACGGTCTAGTGGTTCAGCCCCAGCATTTT
TRBV9	TRBD1	TRBJ1-1	NA	CASTQGTVNTEAFF	TGTGCCAGCACCCAAGGGACAGTGAACACTGAAGCTTTCTTT
TRBV6-5	NA	TRBJ1-2	NA	CASSADKTGYTF	TGTGCCAGCAGCGCAGACAAGACCGGCTACACCTTC
TRBV2	TRBD2	TRBJ2-7	NA	CASSGRLAREQYF	TGTGCCAGCAGTGGCCGACTAGCTCGCGAGCAGTACTTC
TRBV3-1/TRBV3-2	NA	TRBJ1-1	once	CASSHNSYTEAFF	TGTGCCAGCAGCCATAATTCCTACACTGAAGCTTTCTTT